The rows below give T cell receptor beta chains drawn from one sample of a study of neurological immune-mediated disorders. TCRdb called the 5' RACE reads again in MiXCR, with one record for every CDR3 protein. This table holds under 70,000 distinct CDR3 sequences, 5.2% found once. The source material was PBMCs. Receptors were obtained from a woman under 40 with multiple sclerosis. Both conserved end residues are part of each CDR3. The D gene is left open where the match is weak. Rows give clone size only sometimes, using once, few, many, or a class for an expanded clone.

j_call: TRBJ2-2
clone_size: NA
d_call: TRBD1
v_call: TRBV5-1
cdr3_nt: TGCGCCAGCACCTCCGGACAGGGGCCCGGCCGGGAGCTGTTTTTT
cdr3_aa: CASTSGQGPGRELFF

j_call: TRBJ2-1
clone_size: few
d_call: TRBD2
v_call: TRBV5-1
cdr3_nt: TGCGCCAGCAGGAGCGGGGGGACAAGGAATGAGCAGTTCTTC
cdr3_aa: CASRSGGTRNEQFF

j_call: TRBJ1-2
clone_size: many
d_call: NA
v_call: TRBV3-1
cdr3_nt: TGTGCCAGCACCCCACGGGAACAGCGCAGTGGCTACACCTTC
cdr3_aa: CASTPREQRSGYTF

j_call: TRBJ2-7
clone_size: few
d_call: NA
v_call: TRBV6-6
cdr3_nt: TGTGCCAGCACCCTGGGAGCACAGCAGTACTTC
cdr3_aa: CASTLGAQQYF

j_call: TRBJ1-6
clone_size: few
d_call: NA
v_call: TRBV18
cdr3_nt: TGTGCCAGCTCACCACTAGGGGAGAATTCACCCCTCCACTTT
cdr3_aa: CASSPLGENSPLHF

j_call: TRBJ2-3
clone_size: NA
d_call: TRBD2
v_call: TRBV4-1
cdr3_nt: TGCGCCAGCGGACTAGCGGGGGGCCCACCTTACACAGATACACAGTATTTT
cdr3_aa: CASGLAGGPPYTDTQYF

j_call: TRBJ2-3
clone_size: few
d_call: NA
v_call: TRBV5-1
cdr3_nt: TGCGCCAGCAGGCAGACAGATACGCAGTATTTT
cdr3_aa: CASRQTDTQYF

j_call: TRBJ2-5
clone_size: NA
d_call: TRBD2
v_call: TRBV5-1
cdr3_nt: TGCGCCAGCAGCTTGGGGACCTGGGAGCGGGGACAAGAGACCCAGTACTTC
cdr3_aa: CASSLGTWERGQETQYF

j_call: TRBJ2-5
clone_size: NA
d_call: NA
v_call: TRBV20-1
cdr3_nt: TGCAGTGCTAGTAGAAATACCGAAGAGACCCAGTACTTC
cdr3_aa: CSASRNTEETQYF

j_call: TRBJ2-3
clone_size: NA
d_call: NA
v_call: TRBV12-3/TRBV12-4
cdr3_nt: TGTGCCAGCAGGGAGACACTTAACACAGATACGCAGTATTTT
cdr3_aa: CASRETLNTDTQYF

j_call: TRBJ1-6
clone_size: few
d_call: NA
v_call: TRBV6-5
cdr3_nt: TGTGCCAGCAGTTACAGGGAAGGGTCACCCCTCAACTTT
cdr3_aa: CASSYREGSPLNF

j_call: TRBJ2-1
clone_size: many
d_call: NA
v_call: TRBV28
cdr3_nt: TGTGCCACCCTCTCGGGGGAATACAATGAGCAGTTCTTC
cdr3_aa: CATLSGEYNEQFF

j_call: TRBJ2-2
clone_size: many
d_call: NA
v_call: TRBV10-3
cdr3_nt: TGTGCCATCACCCGGGACCTCACCGGGGAGCTGTTTTTT
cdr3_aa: CAITRDLTGELFF

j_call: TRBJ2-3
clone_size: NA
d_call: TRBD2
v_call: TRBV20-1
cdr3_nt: TGCAGTGCTAAGGAAAGCGGGGGGGTAACGCAGTATTTT
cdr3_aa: CSAKESGGVTQYF

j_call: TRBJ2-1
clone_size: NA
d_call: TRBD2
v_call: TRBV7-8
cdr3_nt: TGTGCCAGCAGCCCAAGAACTAGCGGGGGGGCTTATGAGCAGTTCTTC
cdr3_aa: CASSPRTSGGAYEQFF

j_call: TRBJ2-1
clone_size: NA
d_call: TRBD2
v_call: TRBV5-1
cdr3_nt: TGCGCCAGCAGCTTGGGGGGACTAGCGGGCAATGAGCAGTTCTTC
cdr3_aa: CASSLGGLAGNEQFF

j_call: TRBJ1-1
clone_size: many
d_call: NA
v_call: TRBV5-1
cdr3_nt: TGCGCCAGCAGCCTCCAGGGGTTCAACACTGAAGCTTTCTTT
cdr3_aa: CASSLQGFNTEAFF

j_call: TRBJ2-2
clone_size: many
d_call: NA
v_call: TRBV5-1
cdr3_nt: TGCGCCAGCAGCTTTAATGGGGAAGGGGAGCTGTTTTTT
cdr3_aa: CASSFNGEGELFF

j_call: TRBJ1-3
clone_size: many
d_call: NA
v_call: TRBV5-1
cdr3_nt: TGCGCCAGCAGCTTGGAAAGCTTCTCTGGAAACACCATATATTTT
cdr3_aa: CASSLESFSGNTIYF

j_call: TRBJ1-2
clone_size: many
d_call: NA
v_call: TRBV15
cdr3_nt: TGTGCCACCAGGTCCGAGGGTGAGGATGGCTACACCTTC
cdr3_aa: CATRSEGEDGYTF

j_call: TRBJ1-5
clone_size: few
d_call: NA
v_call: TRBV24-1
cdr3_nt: TGTGCCACCAGTGACCCCTCGGGAGGAGGGGGAACAAGTCAGCCCCAGAATTTT
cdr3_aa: CATSDPSGGGGTSQPQNF

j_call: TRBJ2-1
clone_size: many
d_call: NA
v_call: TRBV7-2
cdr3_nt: TGTGCCAGTTCCCCCGGCCATAGGTCCTACAATGAGCAGTTCTTC
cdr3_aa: CASSPGHRSYNEQFF

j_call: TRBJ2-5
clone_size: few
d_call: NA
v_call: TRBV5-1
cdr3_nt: TGCGCCAGCAGCTTGGGTGGGACACAACAAGAGACCCAGTACTTC
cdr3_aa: CASSLGGTQQETQYF

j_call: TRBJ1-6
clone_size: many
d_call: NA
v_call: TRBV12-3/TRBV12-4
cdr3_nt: TGTGCCAGCAGTTCTTTGCAGTCACCCCTCCACTTT
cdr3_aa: CASSSLQSPLHF

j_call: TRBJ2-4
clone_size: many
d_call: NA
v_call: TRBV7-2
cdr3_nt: TGTGCCAGCAGCTTAGGTGGGGGATCTAACATTCAGTACTTC
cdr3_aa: CASSLGGGSNIQYF

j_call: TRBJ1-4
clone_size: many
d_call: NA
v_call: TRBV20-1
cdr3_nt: TGCAGTGCCCCACGACCGGGACGGCGGGAAGAAAAACTGTTTTTT
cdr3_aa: CSAPRPGRREEKLFF

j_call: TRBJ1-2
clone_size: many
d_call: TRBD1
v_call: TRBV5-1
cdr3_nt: TGCGCCAGCAGCTATGGGACAGGGGGCGACTATGGCTACACCTTC
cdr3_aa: CASSYGTGGDYGYTF

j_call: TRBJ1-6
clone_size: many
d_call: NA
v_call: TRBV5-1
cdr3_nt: TGCGCCAGCAGCTTGGTCAGTAATTCACCCCTCAACTTT
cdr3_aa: CASSLVSNSPLNF

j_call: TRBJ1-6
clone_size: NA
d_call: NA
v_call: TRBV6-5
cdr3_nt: TGTGCCAGCAGTAATTACAGGGCGAACTATAATTCACCCCTCCACTTT
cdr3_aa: CASSNYRANYNSPLHF

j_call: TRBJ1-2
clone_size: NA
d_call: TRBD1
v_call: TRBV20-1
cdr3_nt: TGCAGTGCGGGAAGTCAGGGGGATGGAGGCTATGGCTACACCTTC
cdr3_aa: CSAGSQGDGGYGYTF

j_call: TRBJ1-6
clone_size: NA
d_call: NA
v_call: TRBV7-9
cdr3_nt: TGTGCCAGCAGCTTAGAGGCAGGTCTCTTTTCACCCCTCCACTTT
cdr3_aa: CASSLEAGLFSPLHF

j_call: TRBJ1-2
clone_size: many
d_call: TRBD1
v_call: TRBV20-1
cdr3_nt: TGCAGTGCTAGACCGGGACAGGGTTCTAACTATGGCTACACCTTC
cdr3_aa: CSARPGQGSNYGYTF

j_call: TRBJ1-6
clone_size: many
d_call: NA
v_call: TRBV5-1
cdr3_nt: TGCGCCAGCAGCGCGGGACATCAGAATTCACCCCTCCACTTT
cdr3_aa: CASSAGHQNSPLHF

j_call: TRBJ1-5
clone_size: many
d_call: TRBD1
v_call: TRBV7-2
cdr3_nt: TGTGCCAGCAGCCCCACAGGGGGCCCCTATCAGCCCCAGCATTTT
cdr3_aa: CASSPTGGPYQPQHF

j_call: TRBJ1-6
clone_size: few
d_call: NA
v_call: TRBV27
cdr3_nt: TGTGCCAGCAGCCCCCCCGATTCACCCCTCAACTTT
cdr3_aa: CASSPPDSPLNF

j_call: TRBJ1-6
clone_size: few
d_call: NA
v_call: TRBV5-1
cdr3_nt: TGCGCCAGCAGCGCGGGACATAAGAATTCACCCCTCCACTTT
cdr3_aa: CASSAGHKNSPLHF

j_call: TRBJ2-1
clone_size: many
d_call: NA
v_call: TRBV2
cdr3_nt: TGTGCCAGCGACAACAGGGAGCAGTTCTTC
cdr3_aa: CASDNREQFF

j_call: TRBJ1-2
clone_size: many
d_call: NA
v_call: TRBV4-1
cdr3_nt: TGCGCCAGCAGTCACCAGGGAAAGGAGTTTGGCTACACCTTC
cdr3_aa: CASSHQGKEFGYTF

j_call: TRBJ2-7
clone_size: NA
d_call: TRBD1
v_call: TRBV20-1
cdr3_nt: TGCAGTGTCCAAAAAGGAACAGGGGGTAACTACGAGCAGTACTTC
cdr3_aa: CSVQKGTGGNYEQYF

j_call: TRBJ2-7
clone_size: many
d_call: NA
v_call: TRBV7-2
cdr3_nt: TGTGCCAGCAGCTTAGAAAGGCTTGGGAGCGAGCAGTACTTC
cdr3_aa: CASSLERLGSEQYF